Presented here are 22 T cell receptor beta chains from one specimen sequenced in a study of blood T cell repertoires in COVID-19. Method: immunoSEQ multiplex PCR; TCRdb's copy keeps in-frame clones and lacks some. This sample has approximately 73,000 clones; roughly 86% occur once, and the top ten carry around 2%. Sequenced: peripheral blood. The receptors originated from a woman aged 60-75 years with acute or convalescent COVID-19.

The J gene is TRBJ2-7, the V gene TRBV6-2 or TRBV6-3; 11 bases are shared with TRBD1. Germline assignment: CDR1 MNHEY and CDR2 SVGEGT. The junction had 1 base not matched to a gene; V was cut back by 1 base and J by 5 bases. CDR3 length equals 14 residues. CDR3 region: CASSYWDRGNEQYF. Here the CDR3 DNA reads TGTGCCAGCAGTTACTGGGACAGGGGGAACGAGCAGTACTTC.

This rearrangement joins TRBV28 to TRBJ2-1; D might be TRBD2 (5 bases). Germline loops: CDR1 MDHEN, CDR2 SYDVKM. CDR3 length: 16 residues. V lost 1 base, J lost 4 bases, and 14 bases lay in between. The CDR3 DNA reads TGTGCCAGCAGTTTATCGACTAATCACGATTACAATGAGCAGTTCTTC. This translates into CASSLSTNHDYNEQFF. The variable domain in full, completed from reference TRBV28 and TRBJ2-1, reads DVKVTQSSRYLVKRTGEKVFLECVQDMDHENMFWYRQDPGLGLRLIYFSYDVKMKEKGDIPEGYSVSREKKERFSLILESASTNQTSMYLCASSLSTNHDYNEQFFGPGTRLTVL.

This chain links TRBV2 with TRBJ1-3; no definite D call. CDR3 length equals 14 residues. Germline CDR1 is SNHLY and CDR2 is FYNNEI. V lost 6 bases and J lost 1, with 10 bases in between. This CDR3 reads CASRVQASGNTIYF. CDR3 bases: TGTGCCAGCAGAGTTCAGGCTTCTGGAAACACCATATATTTT.

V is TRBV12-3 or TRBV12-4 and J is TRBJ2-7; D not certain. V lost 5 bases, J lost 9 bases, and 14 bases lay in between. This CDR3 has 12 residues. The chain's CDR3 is CASSPPSFLQYF. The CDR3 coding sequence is TGTGCCAGCAGTCCCCCCTCCTTCCTGCAGTACTTC.

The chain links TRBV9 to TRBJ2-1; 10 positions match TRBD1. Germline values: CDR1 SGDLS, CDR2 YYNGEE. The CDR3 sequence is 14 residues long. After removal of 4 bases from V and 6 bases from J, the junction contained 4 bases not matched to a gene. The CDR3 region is CASSPWDRGNEQFF. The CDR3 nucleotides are TGTGCCAGCAGCCCTTGGGACAGGGGCAATGAGCAGTTCTTC.

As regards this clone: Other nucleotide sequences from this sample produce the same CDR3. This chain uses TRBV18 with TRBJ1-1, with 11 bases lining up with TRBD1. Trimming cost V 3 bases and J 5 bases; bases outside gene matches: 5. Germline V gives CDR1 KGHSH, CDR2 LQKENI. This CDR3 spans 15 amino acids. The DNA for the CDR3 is TGTGCCAGCTCACCCGGACAGGGGGCGCGGACTGAAGCTTTCTTT. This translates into CASSPGQGARTEAFF.

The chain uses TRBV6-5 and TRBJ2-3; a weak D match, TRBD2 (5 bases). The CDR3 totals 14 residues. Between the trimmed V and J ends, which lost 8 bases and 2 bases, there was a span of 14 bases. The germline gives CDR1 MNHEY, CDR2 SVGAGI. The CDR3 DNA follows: TGTGCCAGCGGCATGGGGAGTTCCACAGATACGCAGTATTTT. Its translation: CASGMGSSTDTQYF.

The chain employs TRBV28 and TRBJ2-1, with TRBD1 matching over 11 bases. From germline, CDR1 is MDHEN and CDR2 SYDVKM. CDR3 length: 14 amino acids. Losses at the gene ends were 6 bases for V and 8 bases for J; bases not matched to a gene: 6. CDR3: CASRKGQGVHEQFF. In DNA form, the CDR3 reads TGTGCCAGCAGGAAGGGACAGGGGGTGCATGAGCAGTTCTTC. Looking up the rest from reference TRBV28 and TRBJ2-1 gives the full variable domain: DVKVTQSSRYLVKRTGEKVFLECVQDMDHENMFWYRQDPGLGLRLIYFSYDVKMKEKGDIPEGYSVSREKKERFSLILESASTNQTSMYLCASRKGQGVHEQFFGPGTRLTVL.

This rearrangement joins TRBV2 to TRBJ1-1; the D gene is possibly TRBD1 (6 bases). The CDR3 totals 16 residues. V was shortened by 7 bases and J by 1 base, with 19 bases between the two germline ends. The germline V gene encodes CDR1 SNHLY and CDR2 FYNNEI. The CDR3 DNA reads TGTGCCAGCACCAAATCCAGACAGGCCACGAACACTGAAGCTTTCTTT. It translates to CASTKSRQATNTEAFF.

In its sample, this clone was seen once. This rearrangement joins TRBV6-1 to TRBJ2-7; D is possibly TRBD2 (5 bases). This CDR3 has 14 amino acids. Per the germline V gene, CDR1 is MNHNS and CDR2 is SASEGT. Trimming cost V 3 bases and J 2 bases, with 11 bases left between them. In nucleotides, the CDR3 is TGTGCCAGCAGTGACCGGGATAGCGCCTACGAGCAGTACTTC. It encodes CASSDRDSAYEQYF.

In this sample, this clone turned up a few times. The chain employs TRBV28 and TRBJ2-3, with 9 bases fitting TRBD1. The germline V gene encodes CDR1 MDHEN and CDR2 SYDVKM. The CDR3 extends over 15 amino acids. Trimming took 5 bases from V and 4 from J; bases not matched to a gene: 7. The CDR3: CASSPPGQGADTQYF. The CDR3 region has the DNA TGTGCCAGCAGTCCCCCGGGACAGGGAGCAGATACGCAGTATTTT.

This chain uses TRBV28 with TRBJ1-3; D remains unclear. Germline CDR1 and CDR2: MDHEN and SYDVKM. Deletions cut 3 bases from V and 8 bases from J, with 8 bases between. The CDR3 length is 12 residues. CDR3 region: CASSFRRDTIYF. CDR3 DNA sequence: TGTGCCAGCAGTTTTCGGAGGGACACCATATATTTT.

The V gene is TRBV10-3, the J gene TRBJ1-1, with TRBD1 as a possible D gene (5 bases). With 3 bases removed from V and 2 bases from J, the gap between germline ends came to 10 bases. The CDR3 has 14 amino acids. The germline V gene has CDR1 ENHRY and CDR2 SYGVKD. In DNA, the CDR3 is TGTGCCATCAGTGACGGGGGTGGAAACACTGAAGCTTTCTTT. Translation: CAISDGGGNTEAFF.

The CDR3 coding sequence is TGTGCCAGCATAGGGAGACACAATGAGCAGTTCTTC. Protein: CASIGRHNEQFF. This chain uses TRBV2 with TRBJ2-1; perhaps TRBD2 as D (5 bases). V lost 7 bases and J 5 bases, leaving 9 bases between the germline ends. The CDR3 covers 12 residues. Germline lookup yields CDR1 SNHLY and CDR2 FYNNEI. Using reference TRBV2 and TRBJ2-1 for the parts outside the CDR3, the full variable domain is EPEVTQTPSHQVTQMGQEVILRCVPISNHLYFYWYRQILGQKVEFLVSFYNNEISEKSEIFDDQFSVERPDGSNFTLKIRSTKLEDSAMYFCASIGRHNEQFFGPGTRLTVL.

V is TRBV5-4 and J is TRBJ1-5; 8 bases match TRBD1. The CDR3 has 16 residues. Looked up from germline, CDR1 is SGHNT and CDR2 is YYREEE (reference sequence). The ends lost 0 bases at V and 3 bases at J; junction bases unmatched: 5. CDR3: CASSLGGQGANQPQHF. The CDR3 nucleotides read TGTGCCAGCAGCTTGGGCGGACAGGGTGCCAATCAGCCCCAGCATTTT.

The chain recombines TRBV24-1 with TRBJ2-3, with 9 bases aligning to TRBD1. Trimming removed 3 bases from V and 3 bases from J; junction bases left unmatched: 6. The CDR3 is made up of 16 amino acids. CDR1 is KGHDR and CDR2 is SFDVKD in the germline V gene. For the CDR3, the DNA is TGTGCCACCAGTGATACCTGGGGACAGGGAACAGATACGCAGTATTTT. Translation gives CATSDTWGQGTDTQYF.

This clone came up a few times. CDR3 sequence reads: CASSRTGNHGYTF. CDR3 coding DNA: TGTGCCAGTAGTAGGACAGGGAACCATGGCTACACCTTC. V and J are TRBV19 and TRBJ1-2, with TRBD1 identical over 8 bases. Trimming removed 4 bases from V and 6 bases from J; junction bases left unmatched: 4. The CDR3 runs to 13 residues. The germline gives CDR1 LNHDA, CDR2 SQIVND (reference sequence).

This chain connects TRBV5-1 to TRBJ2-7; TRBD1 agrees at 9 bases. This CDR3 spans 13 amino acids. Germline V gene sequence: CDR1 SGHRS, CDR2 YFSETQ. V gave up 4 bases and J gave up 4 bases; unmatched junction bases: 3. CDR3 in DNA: TGCGCCAGCAGCCGGGACAGGGATTACGAGCAGTACTTC. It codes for CASSRDRDYEQYF.

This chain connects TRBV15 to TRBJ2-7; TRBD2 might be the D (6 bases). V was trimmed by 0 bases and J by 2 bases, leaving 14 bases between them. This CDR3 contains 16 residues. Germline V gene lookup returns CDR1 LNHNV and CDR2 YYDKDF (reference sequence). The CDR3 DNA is TGTGCCACCAGCAGAGATGGAGGCGGGACCCCCTACGAGCAGTACTTC. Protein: CATSRDGGGTPYEQYF.

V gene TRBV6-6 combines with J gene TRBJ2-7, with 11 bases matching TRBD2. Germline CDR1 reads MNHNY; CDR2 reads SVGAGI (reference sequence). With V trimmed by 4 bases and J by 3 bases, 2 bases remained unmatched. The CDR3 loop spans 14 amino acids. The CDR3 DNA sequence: TGTGCCAGCAGTTCTAGCGGGAGGAACTACGAGCAGTACTTC. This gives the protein CASSSSGRNYEQYF.

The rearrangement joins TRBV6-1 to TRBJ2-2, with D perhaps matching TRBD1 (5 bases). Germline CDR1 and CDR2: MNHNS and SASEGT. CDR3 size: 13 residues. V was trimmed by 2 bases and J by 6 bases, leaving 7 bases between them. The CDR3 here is CASSESRAGELFF. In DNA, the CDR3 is TGTGCCAGCAGTGAATCCAGGGCCGGGGAGCTGTTTTTT.

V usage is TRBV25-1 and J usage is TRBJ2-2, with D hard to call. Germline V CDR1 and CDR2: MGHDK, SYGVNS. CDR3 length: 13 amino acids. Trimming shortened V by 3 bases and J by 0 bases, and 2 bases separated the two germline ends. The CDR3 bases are TGTGCCAGCAGTGATACGAACACCGGGGAGCTGTTTTTT. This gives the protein CASSDTNTGELFF.